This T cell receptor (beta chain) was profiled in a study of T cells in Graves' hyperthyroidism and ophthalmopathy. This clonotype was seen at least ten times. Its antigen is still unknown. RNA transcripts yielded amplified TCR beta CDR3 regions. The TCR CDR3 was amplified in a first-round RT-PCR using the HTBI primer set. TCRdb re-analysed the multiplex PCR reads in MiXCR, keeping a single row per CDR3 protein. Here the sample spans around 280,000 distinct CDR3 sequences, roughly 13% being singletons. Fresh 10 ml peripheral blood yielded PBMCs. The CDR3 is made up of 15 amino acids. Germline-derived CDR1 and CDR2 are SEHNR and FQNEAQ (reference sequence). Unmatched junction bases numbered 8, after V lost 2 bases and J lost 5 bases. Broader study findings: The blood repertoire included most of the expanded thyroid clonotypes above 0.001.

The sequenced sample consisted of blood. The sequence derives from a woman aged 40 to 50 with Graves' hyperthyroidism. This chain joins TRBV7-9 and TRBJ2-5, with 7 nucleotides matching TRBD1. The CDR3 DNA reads TGTGCCAGCAGCTTATCGGCTAGCAGGGGGGAGACCCAGTACTTC. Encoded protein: CASSLSASRGETQYF.